This is a list of T cell receptor beta chains from one sample in a study of blood T cell repertoires in COVID-19. The table came from immunoSEQ multiplex PCR; TCRdb's copy has only in-frame clones and leaves some out. Of 25,000 to 30,000 clones detected, around 87% appear once; the ten largest clones hold approximately 8%. Specimen: peripheral blood. These receptors all stem from a middle-aged man with active COVID-19. Both conserved end residues are part of each CDR3. Each record gives: V gene, clone size, D gene, J gene, CDR3 protein, CDR3 DNA. A D gene is named only where the DNA matches it firmly. Not every row has a clone size; where given, it reads once, few, many or a size class.

v_gene: TRBV11-2; abundance: .; d_gene: .; j_gene: TRBJ1-3; CDR3aa: CASSLAGSGNTIYF; CDR3nt: TGTGCCAGCAGCTTAGCAGGGTCTGGAAACACCATATATTTT
v_gene: TRBV6-4; abundance: .; d_gene: TRBD1; j_gene: TRBJ1-2; CDR3aa: CASSGGQGRSAGYTF; CDR3nt: TGTGCCAGCAGTGGTGGACAGGGACGTTCTGCTGGCTACACCTTC
v_gene: TRBV2; abundance: .; d_gene: TRBD1; j_gene: TRBJ1-1; CDR3aa: CASRSRQGNTEAFF; CDR3nt: TGTGCCAGCAGAAGTAGACAGGGGAACACTGAAGCTTTCTTT
v_gene: TRBV7-2; abundance: .; d_gene: TRBD2; j_gene: TRBJ2-1; CDR3aa: CASSIQLGTSGSYNEQFF; CDR3nt: TGTGCCAGCAGCATCCAACTGGGGACTAGCGGGAGCTACAATGAGCAGTTCTTC
v_gene: TRBV19; abundance: .; d_gene: .; j_gene: TRBJ2-7; CDR3aa: CASSISRGASEQYF; CDR3nt: TGTGCCAGTAGTATTTCCAGGGGGGCGAGCGAGCAGTACTTC
v_gene: TRBV28; abundance: .; d_gene: .; j_gene: TRBJ2-6; CDR3aa: CASSSGGSGANVLTF; CDR3nt: TGTGCCAGCAGTTCCGGGGGTTCTGGGGCCAACGTCCTGACTTTC
v_gene: TRBV4-3; abundance: .; d_gene: .; j_gene: TRBJ1-4; CDR3aa: CASSQDRQVSEKLFF; CDR3nt: TGCGCCAGCAGCCAAGACAGGCAGGTTTCTGAAAAACTGTTTTTT
v_gene: TRBV27; abundance: .; d_gene: TRBD1; j_gene: TRBJ1-2; CDR3aa: CASRTRDSEYYGYTF; CDR3nt: TGTGCCAGCAGAACACGGGACAGTGAATACTATGGCTACACCTTC
v_gene: TRBV3-1/TRBV3-2; abundance: .; d_gene: .; j_gene: TRBJ2-4; CDR3aa: CASSLLLPICKENIQYF; CDR3nt: TGTGCCAGCAGCTTGCTACTTCCCATTTGCAAAGAAAACATTCAGTACTTC
v_gene: TRBV5-8; abundance: .; d_gene: .; j_gene: TRBJ1-3; CDR3aa: CASSLPTQGLTIYF; CDR3nt: TGTGCCAGCAGCTTACCCACACAGGGTTTGACCATATATTTT
v_gene: TRBV7-9; abundance: .; d_gene: .; j_gene: TRBJ1-5; CDR3aa: CASSLDRGPRSGNQPQHF; CDR3nt: TGTGCCAGCAGCTTAGATAGAGGCCCGCGGAGCGGCAATCAGCCCCAGCATTTT
v_gene: TRBV6-5; abundance: .; d_gene: .; j_gene: TRBJ1-1; CDR3aa: CASSPGDLNTEAFF; CDR3nt: TGTGCCAGCAGCCCAGGGGATCTGAACACTGAAGCTTTCTTT
v_gene: TRBV7-6; abundance: .; d_gene: .; j_gene: TRBJ2-7; CDR3aa: CASSSEIYEQYF; CDR3nt: TGTGCCAGCAGTTCCGAGATCTACGAGCAGTACTTC
v_gene: TRBV5-4; abundance: .; d_gene: .; j_gene: TRBJ1-2; CDR3aa: CASSGGTNPRVNYGYTF; CDR3nt: TGTGCCAGCAGCGGTGGGACAAATCCTAGAGTTAACTATGGCTACACCTTC
v_gene: TRBV15; abundance: .; d_gene: TRBD2; j_gene: TRBJ2-1; CDR3aa: CATSRAGGNEQFF; CDR3nt: TGTGCCACCAGCAGAGCGGGGGGCAATGAGCAGTTCTTC
v_gene: TRBV6-4; abundance: .; d_gene: .; j_gene: TRBJ1-6; CDR3aa: CASSAGVGDSPLHF; CDR3nt: TGTGCCAGCAGTGCTGGGGTAGGGGATTCACCCCTCCACTTT
v_gene: TRBV30; abundance: few; d_gene: .; j_gene: TRBJ1-6; CDR3aa: CAWRGQGDSPLHF; CDR3nt: TGTGCCTGGAGGGGACAAGGGGATTCACCCCTCCACTTT
v_gene: TRBV6-5; abundance: .; d_gene: .; j_gene: TRBJ1-5; CDR3aa: CASMGGLQPQHF; CDR3nt: TGTGCCAGCATGGGGGGACTTCAGCCCCAGCATTTT
v_gene: TRBV2; abundance: .; d_gene: TRBD2; j_gene: TRBJ2-1; CDR3aa: CASSAGLAEYNEQFF; CDR3nt: TGTGCCAGCAGTGCCGGACTAGCGGAATACAATGAGCAGTTCTTC
v_gene: TRBV9; abundance: .; d_gene: TRBD1; j_gene: TRBJ1-2; CDR3aa: CASSAGTGYGYTF; CDR3nt: TGTGCCAGCAGCGCCGGGACAGGCTATGGCTACACCTTC
v_gene: TRBV30; abundance: .; d_gene: TRBD1; j_gene: TRBJ1-1; CDR3aa: CAWSDWTGEAFF; CDR3nt: TGTGCCTGGAGTGATTGGACAGGGGAAGCTTTCTTT
v_gene: TRBV7-2; abundance: .; d_gene: .; j_gene: TRBJ2-6; CDR3aa: CASSPRAGANVLTF; CDR3nt: TGTGCCAGCAGCCCCCGGGCTGGGGCCAACGTCCTGACTTTC
v_gene: TRBV24-1; abundance: .; d_gene: TRBD2; j_gene: TRBJ2-5; CDR3aa: CATSDFRGGRTEYQETQYF; CDR3nt: TGTGCCACCAGTGATTTTAGGGGCGGGAGGACAGAGTACCAAGAGACCCAGTACTTC
v_gene: TRBV30; abundance: .; d_gene: TRBD2; j_gene: TRBJ2-2; CDR3aa: CAWKGLAGESSTGELFF; CDR3nt: TGTGCCTGGAAGGGACTAGCGGGAGAGTCTAGCACCGGGGAGCTGTTTTTT